This T cell receptor beta chain originates from a study of cytotoxic CD8 clonotypes in ibrutinib-treated CLL. The study's findings and limits: Clonality rose at ibrutinib response and fell back toward baseline at progression. The public clonotypes identified were infrequent and showed contraction or stability on treatment. Clonality at baseline surpassed age-matched healthy donors and tracked circulating CD8+ T-cell counts.

The repertoire was sequenced with immunoSEQ multiplex PCR; TCRdb's copy has only in-frame clones and lacks some. There are fewer than 400,000 clones in the sample; roughly two thirds occur only once, and 6.3% lies in the top ten. Genomic DNA in an amount of around 1.8 micrograms was extracted from cryopreserved PBMCs and used for the preparation of TCR beta libraries. The germline CDR1 and CDR2 sequences are SQVTM and ANQGSEA. The CDR3 consists of 14 residues. V was trimmed by 1 base and J by 3 bases, leaving 12 bases between them. A note on this clone: Its target is not known.

Specimen: PBMCs, collected after 36 months of ibrutinib treatment. This chain connects TRBV29-1 to TRBJ1-2, with D uncertain. The receptor was derived from a human donor with chronic lymphocytic leukemia. The CDR3, as DNA: TGCAGCGTTGAAGGGGCCCAAATCCACTATGGCTACACCTTC. It is translated as CSVEGAQIHYGYTF.